These T cell receptor beta chains were read from a single sample in a study of molecular identifiers for immune sequencing clone quantification. MiXCR was run by TCRdb on the PCR reads, yielding one entry per CDR3 protein. This sample has approximately 590,000 distinct CDR3 sequences; around 25% occur once, and the top ten carry about 0.84%. Sequenced input: naive CD8+ T cells from blood, with Jurkat cell RNA spiked in. Receptors originate from a human donor in good health. Some libraries in this study had Jurkat cell RNA spiked in. CDR3s include the opening cysteine and the closing phenylalanine or tryptophan. The D gene is left open where the match is weak. Size values are once, few and many counts, or a class for expanded clones, and some rows have none.

V	D	size	J	DNA	CDR3
TRBV27	-	-	TRBJ2-7	TGTGCCAGCAGTCCACTCAGGGGCCGTTTGAGGAATGAGCAGTACTTC	CASSPLRGRLRNEQYF
TRBV9	TRBD1	many	TRBJ2-3	TGTGCCAGCAGCGCAGGGGGCTCTAGCACAGATACGCAGTATTTT	CASSAGGSSTDTQYF
TRBV19	TRBD1	few	TRBJ2-7	TGTGCCAGTAGTCCCGGGACAGGCTCCCCCTACGAGCAGTACTTC	CASSPGTGSPYEQYF
TRBV20-1	TRBD1	few	TRBJ2-1	TGCAGTGCTAGGTCCGGGACAGGGCTCTACAATGAGCAGTTCTTC	CSARSGTGLYNEQFF
TRBV12-3/TRBV12-4	TRBD2	many	TRBJ2-3	TGTGCCAGCACACATACTAGCGGTCCAGATACGCAGTATTTT	CASTHTSGPDTQYF
TRBV6-2/TRBV6-3	TRBD2	once	TRBJ2-7	TGTGCCAGCAGTTCCGGGACTAGCGGGAGATACGGGCAGTACTTC	CASSSGTSGRYGQYF
TRBV19	TRBD1	many	TRBJ2-2	TGTGCCAGTAGTCCGGGGACAGGGGTTGCCGGGGAGCTGTTTTTT	CASSPGTGVAGELFF
TRBV3-1	TRBD2	few	TRBJ2-5	TGTGCCAGCAGCTCGGAGGCCCTAGCGGACATATCGGGGGCCCAGTACTTC	CASSSEALADISGAQYF
TRBV12-3/TRBV12-4	-	few	TRBJ2-2	TGTGCCAGCACCCAAATGGGGGGTCGAGCCACCGGGGAGCTGTTTTTT	CASTQMGGRATGELFF
TRBV3-1	-	-	TRBJ1-1	TGTGCCAGCAGCCCAAGAGCGGGGGTCGGGAACACTGAAGCTTTCTTT	CASSPRAGVGNTEAFF
TRBV7-6	TRBD2	-	TRBJ2-7	TGTGCCAGCAGCTTACCGTCTAGCGGGGGCCAAATCTACGAGCAGTACTTC	CASSLPSSGGQIYEQYF
TRBV29-1	TRBD2	many	TRBJ2-7	TGCAGCGCCCGAGGGACTAGCGGGAGTGTTTTCTCCCACGAGCAGTACTTC	CSARGTSGSVFSHEQYF
TRBV15	-	-	TRBJ1-1	TGTGCCACCAGCCCCTCCCCTCGTGGGAAGAACACTGAAGCTTTCTTT	CATSPSPRGKNTEAFF
TRBV12-3/TRBV12-4	TRBD2	many	TRBJ2-7	TGTGCCAGCAGTGTAGCGGGGACCTACGAGCAGTACTTC	CASSVAGTYEQYF
TRBV20-1	TRBD1	many	TRBJ1-5	TGCAGTGCTAACCCCCGGACAGGGGTTAGGCATCAGCCCCAGCATTTT	CSANPRTGVRHQPQHF
TRBV19	-	-	TRBJ1-3	TGTGCCAGTACCCCGGACGGCTGGCCCGGAAACACCATATATTTT	CASTPDGWPGNTIYF
TRBV25-1	-	few	TRBJ1-1	TGTGCCAGCAGTGAACGACGGGACACTGAAGCTTTCTTT	CASSERRDTEAFF
TRBV14	-	-	TRBJ2-7	TGTGCCAGCAGCCAAGGACCTTACAGATACGAGCAGTACTTC	CASSQGPYRYEQYF
TRBV20-1	-	many	TRBJ2-5	TGCAGTGCTAGACCCCCGGGTTGGCAAGAGACCCAGTACTTC	CSARPPGWQETQYF
TRBV7-9	TRBD2	many	TRBJ2-7	TGTGCCAGCAGCTCACCGGGACTAGCGGTCTCCTACGAGCAGTACTTC	CASSSPGLAVSYEQYF
TRBV5-6	-	many	TRBJ1-2	TGTGCCAGCATCCGGACTCCTGAAGACTATGGCTACACCTTC	CASIRTPEDYGYTF
TRBV2	TRBD2	-	TRBJ2-7	TGTGCCAGCATGATGACTAGCGGGTTCCGCTCCTACGAGCAGTACTTC	CASMMTSGFRSYEQYF
TRBV10-2	-	many	TRBJ1-6	TGCGCCAGCAGTGAGTCAGGGGGAGGTCGTTCACCCCTCCACTTT	CASSESGGGRSPLHF
TRBV7-9	TRBD2	few	TRBJ2-5	TGTGCCAGCAGCTTAGTTGCGGGGGGCCCCCTGGCCCAGTACTTC	CASSLVAGGPLAQYF
TRBV4-1	-	few	TRBJ1-2	TGCGCCAGCAGCCAAGCCGGTGGGGGGTCGGAGTCTGGCTACACCTTC	CASSQAGGGSESGYTF
TRBV4-3	TRBD2	many	TRBJ2-7	TGCGCCAGCAGCCCCCGACTAGCGGCCTACGAGCAGTACTTC	CASSPRLAAYEQYF
TRBV12-3/TRBV12-4	-	few	TRBJ2-3	TGTGCCAGCAGACCGGGACTCACTAGCACAGATACGCAGTATTTT	CASRPGLTSTDTQYF
TRBV2	TRBD2	-	TRBJ2-3	TGTGCCAGCACCCTGCTCACTAGCGGGGGCACAGATACGCAGTATTTT	CASTLLTSGGTDTQYF
TRBV3-1	-	-	TRBJ2-2	TGTGCCAGCAGCCAAGTCAGCATGGGGTCCGGGGAATACGGGGAGCTGTTTTTT	CASSQVSMGSGEYGELFF
TRBV12-3/TRBV12-4	TRBD2	-	TRBJ2-1	TGTGCCAGCAACATAGCGGGAGGAGGCGATGAGCAGTTCTTC	CASNIAGGGDEQFF
TRBV29-1	-	-	TRBJ2-3	TGCAGCGTCCTTCCACGGCAGGGGATAACAGATACGCAGTATTTT	CSVLPRQGITDTQYF
TRBV4-3	TRBD2	once	TRBJ2-1	TGCGCCAGCAGCCAAGAGCTAGCGGAATACAATGAGCAGATCTTC	CASSQELAEYNEQIF
TRBV11-2	-	-	TRBJ2-7	TGTGCCAGCGGGGGGACTGGAGGCGAGCGGTACTTC	CASGGTGGERYF
TRBV7-6	-	few	TRBJ2-5	TGTGCCAGCACCCTAACAGGGTTTCTCGAGACCCAGTACTTC	CASTLTGFLETQYF
TRBV7-3	-	few	TRBJ2-3	TGTGCCAGCAGCTTAATTAGCGGCAGCACAGATACGCAGTATTTT	CASSLISGSTDTQYF
TRBV7-3	-	-	TRBJ2-7	TGTGCCAGCAGCCCAACCGGTGGCGGACTCGAGCAGTACTTC	CASSPTGGGLEQYF
TRBV5-5	-	few	TRBJ2-7	TGTGCCAGCAGCTTGGAGTGGCAGGGGAACTACGAGCAGTACTTC	CASSLEWQGNYEQYF
TRBV6-5	-	-	TRBJ2-1	TGTGCCACCAGAGACGGGGGCGGGGGAAATAATGAGCAGTTCTTC	CATRDGGGGNNEQFF
TRBV4-2	-	-	TRBJ2-5	TGTGCCAGCAGCCAAGATATTTGGGAGACCCAGTACTTC	CASSQDIWETQYF
TRBV27	TRBD1	many	TRBJ2-7	TGTGCCAGCAGTACCTACGACAGGGGAGCGGGCGAGCAGTACTTC	CASSTYDRGAGEQYF
TRBV5-1	TRBD2	many	TRBJ2-3	TGCGCCAGCAGCTTGCTACTAGCGGGGGGGTCCAGCACAGATACGCAGTATTTT	CASSLLLAGGSSTDTQYF
TRBV19	-	-	TRBJ2-1	TGTGCCAGTAGTATGGGGGGCCGCACCTACCATGCGCAGTTCTTC	CASSMGGRTYHAQFF
TRBV18	-	few	TRBJ1-6	TGTGCCAGCTCACTTGGGACAACAAGCTCCTATAATTCACCCCTCCACTTT	CASSLGTTSSYNSPLHF
TRBV11-1	TRBD2	few	TRBJ2-1	TGTGCCAGCAGCGGGACTACTTACAATGAGCAGTTCTTC	CASSGTTYNEQFF
TRBV5-6	-	few	TRBJ1-1	TGTGCCAGCAGCTTGGGGGGAATGCGGGCTTTCTTT	CASSLGGMRAFF
TRBV13	TRBD1	-	TRBJ1-2	TGTGCCAGCAGTCTATCCCAGGGACAGGGAAGCGGCTACACCTTC	CASSLSQGQGSGYTF
TRBV19	-	many	TRBJ1-1	TGTGCCAGTAGTATCCCCGCGACAGGACTCATGAACACTGAAGCTTTCTTT	CASSIPATGLMNTEAFF
TRBV20-1	TRBD2	few	TRBJ2-7	TGCAGTGCTAGAGAGCAAGCGGGAGGGCCATTGGGCTACGAGCAGTACTTC	CSAREQAGGPLGYEQYF
TRBV19	-	few	TRBJ2-1	TGTGCCAGTAGTATAATTCCCGGGACCCCATGGAACAATGAGCAGTTCTTC	CASSIIPGTPWNNEQFF
TRBV2	-	-	TRBJ1-3	TGTGCCAGCCAGCAAGGGAGGAGCACCATATATTTT	CASQQGRSTIYF
TRBV5-4	TRBD1	many	TRBJ2-2	TGTGCCAGCAGCTTGGCCGTGGACAGGGGACGGACCGGGGAGCTGTTTTTT	CASSLAVDRGRTGELFF